Listed here are 9 T cell receptor beta chains from one sample, sequenced in a study of cytomegalovirus exposure and HLA in healthy donors. Researchers ran the PCR with 60 Vbeta and 13 Jbeta primers. Profiled with immunoSEQ multiplex PCR; TCRdb holds only in-frame clones, not every one. The data contain over 85,000 clones, over 65% of them seen just once; the ten biggest clones take up roughly 12%. Specimen: PBMCs. Every receptor here comes from a man aged 30-40 years in good health and CMV-seropositive.

This clone was seen more than once but under ten times. The CDR3 DNA reads TGTGCCAGCAGCCCTGATAGGGGGAACTGGGAGACCCAGTACTTC. This translates into CASSPDRGNWETQYF. The chain employs TRBV7-2 and TRBJ2-5; possibly TRBD1 for D (6 bases). CDR1 is SGHTA, CDR2 FQGNSA, per germline. CDR3 size: 15 residues. Trimming took 5 bases from V and 5 from J, leaving 18 bases between them.

On this clone: The same CDR3 is also encoded by other DNA sequences in this sample. The rearrangement links TRBV5-1 to TRBJ2-7, with 7 bases fitting TRBD1. This CDR3 has 14 residues. V dropped 0 bases and J dropped 4; count of bases not matched to a gene: 4. Germline CDR1 reads SGHRS; CDR2 reads YFSETQ. CDR3 DNA sequence: TGCGCCAGCAGCTTGGGACAGGGCTCGTACGAGCAGTACTTC. This encodes CASSLGQGSYEQYF.

The table lists this clone with a few counts. This chain connects TRBV28 to TRBJ2-2; 9 bases align to TRBD1. The CDR3 runs 15 residues. V was clipped by 6 bases and J by 2 bases; unmatched bases: 4. Germline V gives CDR1 MDHEN, CDR2 SYDVKM. The CDR3 loop is CASRGGQGNTGELFF. For the CDR3, the DNA is TGTGCCAGCAGAGGGGGACAGGGTAACACCGGGGAGCTGTTTTTT.

The chain carries TRBV6-6 and TRBJ2-5; 11 nucleotides align to TRBD2. The J call may be faulty, since TRBJ2-7 better matches the DNA end. This CDR3 has 16 amino acids. In germline, CDR1 is MNHNY, CDR2 SVGAGI (reference sequence). CDR3 nucleotides: TGTGCCAGCAGTTACCTAGCGGGGGGCAACTCCTACGAGCAGTACTTC. It specifies CASSYLAGGNSYEQYF.

The chain joins TRBV11-2 to TRBJ2-1, with a weak D call TRBD2 (6 bases). V shed 5 bases and J shed 1 base, with 12 bases lying between them. The CDR3 totals 15 residues. Germline-derived CDR1 and CDR2 are SGHAT and FQNNGV. CDR3 sequence: CASSPGVGSYNEQFF. In DNA, the CDR3 is TGTGCCAGCAGCCCGGGGGTAGGGTCCTACAATGAGCAGTTCTTC.

The genes are TRBV6-6 and TRBJ1-2, with 10 bases aligning to TRBD1. The CDR3 totals 14 residues. The V gene end was trimmed by 6 bases and the J gene end by 4 bases; junction bases not matched to a gene: 5. Germline V gene lookup returns CDR1 MNHNY and CDR2 SVGAGI (reference sequence). The CDR3 region is CASRVGQGFYGYTF. In DNA form, the CDR3 reads TGTGCCAGCAGGGTGGGACAGGGGTTCTATGGCTACACCTTC.

The CDR3 region is CASSLGYGTGGDEQFF. In DNA form, the CDR3 reads TGTGCCAGCAGCTTAGGGTACGGGACAGGGGGTGATGAGCAGTTCTTC. The V gene is TRBV7-7, the J gene TRBJ2-1; 11 bases fit TRBD1. The junction had 7 bases not matched to a gene; V was cut back by 1 base and J by 8 bases. The CDR3 has 16 amino acids. The germline CDR1 and CDR2 sequences are SSHAT and FNYEAQ (reference sequence).

V gene TRBV5-1 combines with J gene TRBJ2-2; no reliable D call. This CDR3 is built from 15 residues. V gave up 1 base and J gave up 0 bases, with 7 bases separating them. Germline CDR1 SGHRS, CDR2 YFSETQ. As DNA, the CDR3 is TGCGCCAGCAGCTTGTCCCAGACGAACACCGGGGAGCTGTTTTTT. It yields the protein CASSLSQTNTGELFF.

The chain is built from TRBV9 and TRBJ1-4, with unresolved D. Germline CDR1 SGDLS, CDR2 YYNGEE. V was clipped by 0 bases and J by 6 bases, with 12 bases between them. The CDR3 is made up of 15 amino acids. CDR3 region: CASSVGAVVDEKLFF. The CDR3 DNA reads TGTGCCAGCAGCGTAGGTGCAGTTGTGGATGAAAAACTGTTTTTT. The whole variable domain, remainder taken from reference TRBV9 and TRBJ1-4, is DSGVTQTPKHLITATGQRVTLRCSPRSGDLSVYWYQQSLDQGLQFLIQYYNGEERAKGNILERFSAQQFPDLHSELNLSSLELGDSALYFCASSVGAVVDEKLFFGSGTQLSVL.